This TCR beta chain emerged from a study of vaccination and CD4 T cells after COVID-19. Overall study context: Ranging from 14 to 241, the interval between dose two and post-vaccine sampling had a median of about ten weeks.

On this clonotype itself: Its matching antigen is unknown.

There are 14 residues in the CDR3. CDR1 and CDR2 from the germline V gene are LNHDA and SQIVND (reference sequence). Trimming pared 7 bases from V and 0 bases from J, leaving 10 bases between. Treatment given: approximately nine-day PBMC culture with coronavirus spike peptide pools or control peptides (ViraFEST assay). The Oncomine TCR Beta short-read assay generated sequence data from the DNA of cultured CD4+ T cells. TCRdb ran MiXCR on the PCR reads and lists one entry per CDR3 protein. This table holds 5,000 or so distinct CDR3 sequences, approximately 71% found once. The clonotype was recovered from a human donor who had recovered from COVID-19. The chain links TRBV19 to TRBJ1-3; D not resolved. The sequencing input was CD4+ T cells from blood, cultured in vitro. The CDR3 spells CASTDRGSGNTIYF. In nucleotides, the CDR3 is TGTGCCAGTACCGATCGGGGCTCTGGAAACACCATATATTTT.